The clone carrying this TCR beta chain showed up just a few times. Its antigen remains unknown. The germline gives CDR1 SGHAT, CDR2 FQNNGV. This CDR3 is built from 16 residues. Trimming removed 1 base from V and 3 bases from J; junction bases left unmatched: 4. Library preparation (for TCRbeta) was performed with unique molecular identifiers. In TCRdb, the PCR reads were re-called with MiXCR into one record per CDR3 protein. The sample lists hundreds of thousands of distinct CDR3 sequences; approximately 14% were seen once. This sample stems from a study of T-cell reconstitution after alpha-beta-depleted transplantation in children. Findings and limits, study-wide: Approximately two months post-transplant, alpha-beta T cells reportedly originated from several hundred expanded graft clones.

The chain recombines TRBV11-2 with TRBJ2-2, with 8 positions matching TRBD1. The sequence came from a girl aged 2 to 10 with congenital amegakaryocytic thrombocytopenia, due to receive a stem cell transplant. Here the sequenced sample was PBMCs, taken before TCRalphabeta/CD19-depleted stem cell transplant. CDR3 nucleotide sequence: TGTGCCAGCAGCTTAGCCCCAGGGGGCTACACCGGGGAGCTGTTTTTT. This codes for CASSLAPGGYTGELFF.